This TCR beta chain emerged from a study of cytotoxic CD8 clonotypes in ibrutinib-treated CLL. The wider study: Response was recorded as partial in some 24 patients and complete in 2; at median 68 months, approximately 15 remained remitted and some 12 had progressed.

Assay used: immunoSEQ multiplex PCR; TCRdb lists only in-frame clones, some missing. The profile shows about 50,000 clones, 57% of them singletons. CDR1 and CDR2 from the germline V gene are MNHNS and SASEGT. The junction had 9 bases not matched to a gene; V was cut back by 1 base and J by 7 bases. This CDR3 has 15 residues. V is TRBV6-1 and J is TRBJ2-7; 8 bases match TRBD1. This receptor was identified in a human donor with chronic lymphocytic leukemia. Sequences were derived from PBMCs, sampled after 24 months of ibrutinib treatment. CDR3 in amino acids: CASSEGRQGALEQYF. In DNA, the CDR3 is TGTGCCAGCAGTGAAGGGAGGCAGGGGGCATTGGAGCAGTACTTC.